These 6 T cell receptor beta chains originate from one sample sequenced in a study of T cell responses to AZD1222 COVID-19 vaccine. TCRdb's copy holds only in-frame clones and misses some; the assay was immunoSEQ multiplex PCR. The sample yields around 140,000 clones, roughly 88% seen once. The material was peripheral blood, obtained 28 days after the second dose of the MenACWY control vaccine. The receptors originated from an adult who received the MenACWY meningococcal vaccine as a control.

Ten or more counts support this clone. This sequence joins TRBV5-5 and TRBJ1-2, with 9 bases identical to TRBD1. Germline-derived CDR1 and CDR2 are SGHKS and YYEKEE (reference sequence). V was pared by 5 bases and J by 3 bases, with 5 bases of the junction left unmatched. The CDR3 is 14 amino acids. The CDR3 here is CASRDRTGDYGYTF. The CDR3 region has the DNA TGTGCCAGCAGGGACCGGACAGGGGACTATGGCTACACCTTC.

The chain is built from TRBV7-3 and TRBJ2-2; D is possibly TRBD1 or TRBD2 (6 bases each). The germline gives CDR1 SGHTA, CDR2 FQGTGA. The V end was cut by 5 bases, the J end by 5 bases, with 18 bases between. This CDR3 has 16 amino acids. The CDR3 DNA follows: TGTGCCAGCAGCCTCCCGGGGACGGGGGCAACCGGGGAGCTGTTTTTT. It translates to CASSLPGTGATGELFF. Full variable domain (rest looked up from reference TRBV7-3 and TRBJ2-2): GAGVSQTPSNKVTEKGKYVELRCDPISGHTALYWYRQSLGQGPEFLIYFQGTGAADDSGLPNDRFFAVRPEGSVSTLKIQRTERGDSAVYLCASSLPGTGATGELFFGEGSRLTVL.

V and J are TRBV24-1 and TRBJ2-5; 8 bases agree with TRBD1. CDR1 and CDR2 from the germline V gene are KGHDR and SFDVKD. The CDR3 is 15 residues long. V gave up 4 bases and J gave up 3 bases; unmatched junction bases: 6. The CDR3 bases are TGTGCCACCAGTGAAACCGGGACAGGCAAAGAGACCCAGTACTTC. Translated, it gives CATSETGTGKETQYF.

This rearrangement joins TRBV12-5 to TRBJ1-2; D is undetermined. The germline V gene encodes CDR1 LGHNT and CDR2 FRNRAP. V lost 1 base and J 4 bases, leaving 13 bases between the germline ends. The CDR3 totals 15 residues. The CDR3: CASGLEGRRGYGYTF. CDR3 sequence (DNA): TGTGCTAGTGGTTTGGAAGGCAGGAGAGGCTATGGCTACACCTTC. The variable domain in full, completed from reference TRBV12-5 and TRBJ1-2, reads DARVTQTPRHKVTEMGQEVTMRCQPILGHNTVFWYRQTMMQGLELLAYFRNRAPLDDSGMPKDRFSAEMPDATLATLKIQPSEPRDSAVYFCASGLEGRRGYGYTFGSGTRLTVV.

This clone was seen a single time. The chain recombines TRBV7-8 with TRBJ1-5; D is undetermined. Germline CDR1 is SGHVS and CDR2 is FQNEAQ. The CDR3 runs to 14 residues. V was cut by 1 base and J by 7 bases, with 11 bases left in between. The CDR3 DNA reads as TGTGCCAGCAGCTTAGAGGTTTCCGCCCAGCCCCAGCATTTT. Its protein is CASSLEVSAQPQHF.

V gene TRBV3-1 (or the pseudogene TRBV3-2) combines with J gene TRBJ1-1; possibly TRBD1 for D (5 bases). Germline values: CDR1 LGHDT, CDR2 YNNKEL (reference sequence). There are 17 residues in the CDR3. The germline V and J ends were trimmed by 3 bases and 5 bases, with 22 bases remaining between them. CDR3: CASSQLGPKLGGTEAFF. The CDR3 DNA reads TGTGCCAGCAGCCAGCTCGGACCGAAACTCGGGGGGACTGAAGCTTTCTTT.